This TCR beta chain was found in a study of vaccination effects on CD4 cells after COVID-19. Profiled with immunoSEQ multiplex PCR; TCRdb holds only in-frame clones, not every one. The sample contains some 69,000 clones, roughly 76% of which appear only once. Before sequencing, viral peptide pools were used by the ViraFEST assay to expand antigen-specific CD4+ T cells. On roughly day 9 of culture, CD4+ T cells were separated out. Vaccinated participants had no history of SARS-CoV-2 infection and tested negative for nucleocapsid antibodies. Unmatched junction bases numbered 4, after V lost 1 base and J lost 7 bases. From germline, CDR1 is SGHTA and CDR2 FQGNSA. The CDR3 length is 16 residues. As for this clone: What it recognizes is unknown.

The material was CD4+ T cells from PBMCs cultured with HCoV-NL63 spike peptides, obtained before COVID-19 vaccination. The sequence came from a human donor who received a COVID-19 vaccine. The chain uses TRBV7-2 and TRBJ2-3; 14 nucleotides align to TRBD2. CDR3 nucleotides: TGTGCCAGCAGCTTAGGACTAGCGGGGGGGCCTAATACGCAGTATTTT. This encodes CASSLGLAGGPNTQYF.